This record covers a single TCR beta chain. Under the authors' procedure: Amplification from reference gene primers served as the basis for estimated nucleated cell counts. Profiling relied on immunoSEQ multiplex PCR, and the TCRdb table lists in-frame clones only, not all of them. V and J calls and clone size are as listed in that table; D and trimming were resolved from the DNA. The data show 200,000 to 250,000 clones, roughly nine tenths seen once. The sample belongs to a study of blood T cell repertoires in COVID-19. Study-wide background: PBMCs, B-cell-depleted T cells, or T cells were the source of the cDNA or gDNA that made up the material.

From germline, CDR1 is SNHLY and CDR2 FYNNEI. There are 13 residues in the CDR3. Germline trimming cut 5 bases from V and 5 bases from J; bases unmatched to any gene: 2. Those enrolled, adults aged about 18 to 89 years, came from some 25 US areas. Participants were placed into cohorts based on the clinical history they reported. The TCR sequence derives from a woman aged 45-65 years in a cohort exposed to, infected with or recovered from COVID-19 (not recorded which). Input material: PBMCs or T cells enriched from blood (not recorded which). J is TRBJ2-1 and V is TRBV2, with 8 nucleotides matching TRBD1. CDR3 amino acids: CASSMDRDNEQFF. In nucleotides, the CDR3 is TGTGCCAGCAGTATGGACAGGGACAATGAGCAGTTCTTC.